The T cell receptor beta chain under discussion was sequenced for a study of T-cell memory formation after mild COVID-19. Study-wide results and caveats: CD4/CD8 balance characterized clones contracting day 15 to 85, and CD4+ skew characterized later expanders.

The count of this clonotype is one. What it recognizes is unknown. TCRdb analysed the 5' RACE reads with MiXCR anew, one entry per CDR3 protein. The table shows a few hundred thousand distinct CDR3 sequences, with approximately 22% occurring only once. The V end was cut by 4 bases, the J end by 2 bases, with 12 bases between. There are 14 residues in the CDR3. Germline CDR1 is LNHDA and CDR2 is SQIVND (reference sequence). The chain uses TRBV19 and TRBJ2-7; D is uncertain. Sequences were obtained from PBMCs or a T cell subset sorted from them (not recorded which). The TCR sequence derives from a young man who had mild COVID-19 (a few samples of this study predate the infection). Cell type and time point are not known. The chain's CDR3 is CASSTNHGPYEQYF. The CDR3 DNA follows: TGTGCCAGTAGTACCAATCATGGCCCCTACGAGCAGTACTTC.